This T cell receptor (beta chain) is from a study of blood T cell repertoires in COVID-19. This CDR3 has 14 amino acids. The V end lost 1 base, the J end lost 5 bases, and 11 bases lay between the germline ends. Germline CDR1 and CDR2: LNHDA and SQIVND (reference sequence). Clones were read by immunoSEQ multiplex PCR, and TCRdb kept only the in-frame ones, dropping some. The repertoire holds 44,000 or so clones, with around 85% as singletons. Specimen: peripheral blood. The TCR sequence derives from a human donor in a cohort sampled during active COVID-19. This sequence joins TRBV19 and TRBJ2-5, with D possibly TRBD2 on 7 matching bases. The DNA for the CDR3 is TGTGCCAGTAGTATAGTGGGGGGGCGGGAGACCCAGTACTTC. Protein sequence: CASSIVGGRETQYF.